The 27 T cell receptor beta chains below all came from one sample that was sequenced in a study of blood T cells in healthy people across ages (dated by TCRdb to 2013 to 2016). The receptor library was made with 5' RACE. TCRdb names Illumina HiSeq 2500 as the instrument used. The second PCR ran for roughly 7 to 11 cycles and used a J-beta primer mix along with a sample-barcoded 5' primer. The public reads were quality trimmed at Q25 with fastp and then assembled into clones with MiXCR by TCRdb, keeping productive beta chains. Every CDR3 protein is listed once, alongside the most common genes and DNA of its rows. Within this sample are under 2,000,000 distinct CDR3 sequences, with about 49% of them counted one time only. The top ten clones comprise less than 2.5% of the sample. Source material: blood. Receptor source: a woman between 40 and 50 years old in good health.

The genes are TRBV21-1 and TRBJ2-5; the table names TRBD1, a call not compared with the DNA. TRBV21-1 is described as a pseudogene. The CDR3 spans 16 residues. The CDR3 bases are TGTGCCAGCAGCAAATCGGGGGGTGGGGGACAAGAGACCCAGTACTTC. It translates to CASSKSGGGGQETQYF.

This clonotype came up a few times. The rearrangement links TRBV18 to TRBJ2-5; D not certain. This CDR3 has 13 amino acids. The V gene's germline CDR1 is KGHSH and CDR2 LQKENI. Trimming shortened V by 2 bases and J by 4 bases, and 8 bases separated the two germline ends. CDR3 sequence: CASSPSALETQYF. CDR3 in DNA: TGTGCCAGCTCACCATCTGCGTTAGAGACCCAGTACTTC.

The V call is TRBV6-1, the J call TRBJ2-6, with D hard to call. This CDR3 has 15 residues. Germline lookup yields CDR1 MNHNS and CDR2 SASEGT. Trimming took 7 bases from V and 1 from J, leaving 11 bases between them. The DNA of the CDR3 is TGTGCCAGCACTCTATCTCCGTCTGGGGCCAACGTCCTGACTTTC. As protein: CASTLSPSGANVLTF.

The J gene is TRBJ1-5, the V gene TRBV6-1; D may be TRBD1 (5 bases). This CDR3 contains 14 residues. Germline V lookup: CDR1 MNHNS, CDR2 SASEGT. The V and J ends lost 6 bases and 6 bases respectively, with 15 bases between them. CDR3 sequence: CASSEQGEIQPQHF. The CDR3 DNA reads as TGTGCCAGCAGCGAGCAGGGAGAGATTCAGCCCCAGCATTTT.

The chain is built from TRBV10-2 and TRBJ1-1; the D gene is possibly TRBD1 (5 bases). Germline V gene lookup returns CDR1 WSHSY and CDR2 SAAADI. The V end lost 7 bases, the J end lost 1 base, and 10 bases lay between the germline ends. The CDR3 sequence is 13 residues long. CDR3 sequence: CASTVTENTEAFF. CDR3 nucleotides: TGCGCCAGCACCGTGACAGAGAACACTGAAGCTTTCTTT.

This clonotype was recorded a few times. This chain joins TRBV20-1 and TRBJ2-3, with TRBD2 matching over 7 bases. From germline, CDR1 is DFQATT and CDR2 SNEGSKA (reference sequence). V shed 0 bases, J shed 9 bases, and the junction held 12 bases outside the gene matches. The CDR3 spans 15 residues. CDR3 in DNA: TGCAGTGCTAGAGATCCCATCCAGCGGGGAGACACGCAGTATTTT. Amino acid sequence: CSARDPIQRGDTQYF.

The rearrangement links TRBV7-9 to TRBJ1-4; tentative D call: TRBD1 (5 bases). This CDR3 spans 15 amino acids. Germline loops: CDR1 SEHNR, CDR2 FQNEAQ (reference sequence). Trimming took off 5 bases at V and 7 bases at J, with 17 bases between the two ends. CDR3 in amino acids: CASSPLGGGSEKLFF. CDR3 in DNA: TGTGCCAGCAGCCCGCTAGGCGGGGGAAGTGAAAAACTGTTTTTT.

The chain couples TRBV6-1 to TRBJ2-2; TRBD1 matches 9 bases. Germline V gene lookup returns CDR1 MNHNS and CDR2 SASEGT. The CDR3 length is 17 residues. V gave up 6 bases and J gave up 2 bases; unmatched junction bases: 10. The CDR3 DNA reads TGTGCCAGCAGCCTTGGACAGGGGCCAATAAACACCGGGGAGCTGTTTTTT. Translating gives CASSLGQGPINTGELFF.

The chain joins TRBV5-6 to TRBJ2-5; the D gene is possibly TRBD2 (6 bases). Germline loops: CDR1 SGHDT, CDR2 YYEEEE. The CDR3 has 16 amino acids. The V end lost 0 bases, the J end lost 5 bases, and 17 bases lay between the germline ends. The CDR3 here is CASSLAGTPWGETQYF. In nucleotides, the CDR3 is TGTGCCAGCAGCTTGGCCGGGACTCCCTGGGGGGAGACCCAGTACTTC.

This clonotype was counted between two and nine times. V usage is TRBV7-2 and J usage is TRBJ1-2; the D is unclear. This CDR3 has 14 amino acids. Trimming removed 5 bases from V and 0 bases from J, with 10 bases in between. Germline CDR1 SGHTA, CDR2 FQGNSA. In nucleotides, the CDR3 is TGTGCCAGCAGCCGGAGGGAAGCTAACTATGGCTACACCTTC. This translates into CASSRREANYGYTF.

The CDR3 spells CASGLVNEQFF. DNA of the CDR3: TGTGCCAGCGGACTGGTGAATGAGCAGTTCTTC. The chain employs TRBV7-2 and TRBJ2-1, with D maybe TRBD2 (5 bases). The ends were cut back, 8 bases at V and 7 bases at J, with 9 bases in the middle. The CDR3 consists of 11 residues. Germline V CDR1 and CDR2: SGHTA, FQGNSA.

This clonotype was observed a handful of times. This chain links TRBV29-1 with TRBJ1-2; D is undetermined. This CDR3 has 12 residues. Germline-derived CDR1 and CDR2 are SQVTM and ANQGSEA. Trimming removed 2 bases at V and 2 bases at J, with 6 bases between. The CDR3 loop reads CSVESTNYGYTF. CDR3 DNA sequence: TGCAGCGTTGAATCCACCAACTATGGCTACACCTTC.

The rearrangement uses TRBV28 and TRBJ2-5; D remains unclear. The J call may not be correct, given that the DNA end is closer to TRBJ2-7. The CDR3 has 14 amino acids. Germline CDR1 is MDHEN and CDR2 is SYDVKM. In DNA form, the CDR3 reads TGTGCCAGCAGTTTAGTGGGATTTCAGTACGAGCAGTACTTC. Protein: CASSLVGFQYEQYF.

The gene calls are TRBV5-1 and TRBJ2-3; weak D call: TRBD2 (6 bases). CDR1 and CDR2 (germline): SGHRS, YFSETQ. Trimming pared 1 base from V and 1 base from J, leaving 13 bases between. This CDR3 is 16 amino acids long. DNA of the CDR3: TGCGCCAGCAGCTTGATTGGGCGGGGCGGCACAGATACGCAGTATTTT. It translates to CASSLIGRGGTDTQYF.

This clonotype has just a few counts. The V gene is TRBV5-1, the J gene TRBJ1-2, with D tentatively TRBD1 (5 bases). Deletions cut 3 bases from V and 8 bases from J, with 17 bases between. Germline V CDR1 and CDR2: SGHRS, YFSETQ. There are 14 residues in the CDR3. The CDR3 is CASSSNWDEGGYTF. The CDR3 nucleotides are TGCGCCAGCAGCTCGAACTGGGACGAGGGCGGCTACACCTTC.

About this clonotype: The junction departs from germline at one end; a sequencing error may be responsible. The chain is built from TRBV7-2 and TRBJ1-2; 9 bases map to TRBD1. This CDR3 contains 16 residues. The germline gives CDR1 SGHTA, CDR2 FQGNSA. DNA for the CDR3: TGTGCCGGCAGCTTAGCCGGACAGGGGATGGGCTATGGCTACACCTTC. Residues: CAGSLAGQGMGYGYTF.

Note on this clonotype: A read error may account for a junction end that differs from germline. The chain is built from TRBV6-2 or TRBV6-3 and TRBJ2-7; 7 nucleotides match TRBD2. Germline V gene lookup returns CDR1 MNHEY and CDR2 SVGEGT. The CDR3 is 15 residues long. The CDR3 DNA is TGTACCAGCAGTTTGGGGGGGACCGCCAGCTACGAGCAGTACTTC. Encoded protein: CTSSLGGTASYEQYF.

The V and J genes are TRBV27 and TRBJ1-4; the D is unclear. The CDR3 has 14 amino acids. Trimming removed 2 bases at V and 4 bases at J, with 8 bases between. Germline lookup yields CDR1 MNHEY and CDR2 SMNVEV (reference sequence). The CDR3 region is CASSLGRFNEKLFF. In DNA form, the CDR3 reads TGTGCCAGCAGTTTAGGACGGTTTAATGAAAAACTGTTTTTT.

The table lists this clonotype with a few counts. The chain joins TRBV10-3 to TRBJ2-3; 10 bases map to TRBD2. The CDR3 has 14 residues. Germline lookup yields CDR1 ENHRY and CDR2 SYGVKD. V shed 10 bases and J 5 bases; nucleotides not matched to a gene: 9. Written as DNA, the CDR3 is TGTGCCACACGGGGGAGCGGGGGGGAAGATACGCAGTATTTT. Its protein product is CATRGSGGEDTQYF.

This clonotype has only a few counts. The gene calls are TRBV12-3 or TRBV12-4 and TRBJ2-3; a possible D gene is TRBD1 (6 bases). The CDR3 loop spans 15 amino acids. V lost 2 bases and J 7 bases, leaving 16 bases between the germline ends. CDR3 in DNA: TGTGCCAGCAGTTTAATGACAGGTGGAGGAAATACGCAGTATTTT. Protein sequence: CASSLMTGGGNTQYF.

CDR3 residues: CASSRVDTVSGANVLTF. The CDR3 DNA reads as TGTGCCAGCAGCCGAGTGGATACAGTCTCTGGGGCCAACGTCCTGACTTTC. V usage is TRBV13 and J usage is TRBJ2-6; D remains ambiguous. In germline, CDR1 is PRHDT, CDR2 FYEKMQ (reference sequence). The CDR3 has 17 amino acids. The V end was cut by 5 bases, the J end by 0 bases, with 14 bases between. The full variable domain, in which reference TRBV13 and TRBJ2-6 provide the parts outside the CDR3, is AAGVIQSPRHLIKEKRETATLKCYPIPRHDTVYWYQQGPGQDPQFLISFYEKMQSDKGSIPDRFSAQQFSDYHSELNMSSLELGDSALYFCASSRVDTVSGANVLTFGAGSRLTVL.

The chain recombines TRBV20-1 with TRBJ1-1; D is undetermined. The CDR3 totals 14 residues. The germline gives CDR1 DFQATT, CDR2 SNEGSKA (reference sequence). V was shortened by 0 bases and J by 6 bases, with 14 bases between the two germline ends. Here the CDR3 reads CSARDWASSPEAFF. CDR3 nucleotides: TGCAGTGCTAGAGATTGGGCCTCCTCCCCTGAAGCTTTCTTT.

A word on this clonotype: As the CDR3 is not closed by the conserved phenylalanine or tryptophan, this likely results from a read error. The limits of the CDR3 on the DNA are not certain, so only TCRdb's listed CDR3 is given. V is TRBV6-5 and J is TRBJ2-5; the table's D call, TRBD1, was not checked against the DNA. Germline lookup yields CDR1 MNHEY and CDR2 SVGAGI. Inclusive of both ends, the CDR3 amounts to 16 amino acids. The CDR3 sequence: CASSLTGTLHGYTFGS.

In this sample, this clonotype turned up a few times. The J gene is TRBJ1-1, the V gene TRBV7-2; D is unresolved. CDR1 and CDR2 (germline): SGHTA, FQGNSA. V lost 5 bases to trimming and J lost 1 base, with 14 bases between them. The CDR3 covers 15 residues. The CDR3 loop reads CASSRPGGPNTEAFF. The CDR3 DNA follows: TGTGCCAGCAGCCGTCCCGGTGGCCCGAACACTGAAGCTTTCTTT.

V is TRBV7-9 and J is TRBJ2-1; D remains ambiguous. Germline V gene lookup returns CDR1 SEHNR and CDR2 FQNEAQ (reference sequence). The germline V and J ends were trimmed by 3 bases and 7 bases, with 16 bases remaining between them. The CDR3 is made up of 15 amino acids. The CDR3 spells CASSLNWVDSNEQFF. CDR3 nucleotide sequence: TGTGCCAGCAGCTTGAACTGGGTCGATTCAAATGAGCAGTTCTTC.

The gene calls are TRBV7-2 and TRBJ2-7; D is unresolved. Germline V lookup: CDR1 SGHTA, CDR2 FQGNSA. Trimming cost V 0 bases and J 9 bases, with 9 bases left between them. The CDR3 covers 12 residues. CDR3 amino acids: CASSLARNGQYF. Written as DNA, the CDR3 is TGTGCCAGCAGCTTAGCCCGGAACGGGCAGTACTTC. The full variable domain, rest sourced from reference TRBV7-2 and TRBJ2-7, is GAGVSQSPSNKVTEKGKDVELRCDPISGHTALYWYRQSLGQGLEFLIYFQGNSAPDKSGLPSDRFSAERTGGSVSTLTIQRTQQEDSAVYLCASSLARNGQYFGPGTRLTVT.

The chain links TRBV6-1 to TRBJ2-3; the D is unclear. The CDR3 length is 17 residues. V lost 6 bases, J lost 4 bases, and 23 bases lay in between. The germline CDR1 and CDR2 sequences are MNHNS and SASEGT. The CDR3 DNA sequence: TGTGCCAGCAGCCAGACCACCCGGGCGAGTGTGCCAGATACGCAGTATTTT. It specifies CASSQTTRASVPDTQYF.